This TCR beta chain was identified in a study of shared clonotypes between healthy human individuals. Trimming removed 1 base at V and 3 bases at J, with 4 bases between. The CDR3 totals 12 residues. Germline V gene sequence: CDR1 LGHNT, CDR2 FRNRAP. Profiled with immunoSEQ multiplex PCR; TCRdb holds only in-frame clones, not every one. The sample shows about 2.4 million clones, 90% to 95% of them seen only once. Study-level findings and limits: Memory subsets had estimated richness that was generally smaller than that of naive subsets.

About this clone itself: Its antigen is as yet unknown. Other DNA sequences within the sample encode an identical CDR3.

The sequencing input was naive CD4+ T cells sorted from blood. Subset here: CD45RA+ positively selected. The chain has TRBV12-5 and TRBJ2-7; the D is unclear. This receptor was obtained from a man aged 18 to 30 in good health. The CDR3, as DNA: TGTGCTAGTGGTTTGGACGGCTACGAGCAGTACTTC. It translates to CASGLDGYEQYF. Combining the CDR3 with reference TRBV12-5 and TRBJ2-7 gives the whole variable domain DARVTQTPRHKVTEMGQEVTMRCQPILGHNTVFWYRQTMMQGLELLAYFRNRAPLDDSGMPKDRFSAEMPDATLATLKIQPSEPRDSAVYFCASGLDGYEQYFGPGTRLTVT.